This entry features one T cell receptor beta chain sequence. Its target is not known. Unmatched junction bases numbered 6, after V lost 6 bases and J lost 4 bases. This CDR3 is 14 amino acids long. The germline gives CDR1 ENHRY, CDR2 SYGVKD. Preparation of the TCRbeta library involved a method that used unique molecular identifiers. A single record per CDR3 protein comes from TCRdb applying MiXCR to the PCR reads. The sample lists 70,000 to 95,000 distinct CDR3 sequences, around 15% occurring once. These data originate in a study of T-cell reconstitution after alpha-beta-depleted transplantation in children. Findings and limits, study-wide: Several hundred rapidly expanded clones from non-depleted graft cells reportedly supplied alpha-beta T cells about two months post-transplant. Newly generated T cells supplied most T-cell counts and diversity one year post-transplant. Surviving recipient T cells and thymic progenitors underlay high day-60 TCRbeta diversity in some patients.

The receptor was isolated from a male patient under 10 years old who had a stem cell transplant for acute lymphoblastic leukemia, so the T cells may come from the graft donor. The sample consisted of PBMCs, mostly from graft donor cells, taken 180 days after TCRalphabeta/CD19-depleted stem cell transplant. The chain employs TRBV10-3 and TRBJ2-4, with 7 bases that match TRBD1. CDR3 region: CAISSGTDKNIQYF. The CDR3 DNA is TGTGCCATCAGCTCCGGGACAGATAAAAACATTCAGTACTTC.